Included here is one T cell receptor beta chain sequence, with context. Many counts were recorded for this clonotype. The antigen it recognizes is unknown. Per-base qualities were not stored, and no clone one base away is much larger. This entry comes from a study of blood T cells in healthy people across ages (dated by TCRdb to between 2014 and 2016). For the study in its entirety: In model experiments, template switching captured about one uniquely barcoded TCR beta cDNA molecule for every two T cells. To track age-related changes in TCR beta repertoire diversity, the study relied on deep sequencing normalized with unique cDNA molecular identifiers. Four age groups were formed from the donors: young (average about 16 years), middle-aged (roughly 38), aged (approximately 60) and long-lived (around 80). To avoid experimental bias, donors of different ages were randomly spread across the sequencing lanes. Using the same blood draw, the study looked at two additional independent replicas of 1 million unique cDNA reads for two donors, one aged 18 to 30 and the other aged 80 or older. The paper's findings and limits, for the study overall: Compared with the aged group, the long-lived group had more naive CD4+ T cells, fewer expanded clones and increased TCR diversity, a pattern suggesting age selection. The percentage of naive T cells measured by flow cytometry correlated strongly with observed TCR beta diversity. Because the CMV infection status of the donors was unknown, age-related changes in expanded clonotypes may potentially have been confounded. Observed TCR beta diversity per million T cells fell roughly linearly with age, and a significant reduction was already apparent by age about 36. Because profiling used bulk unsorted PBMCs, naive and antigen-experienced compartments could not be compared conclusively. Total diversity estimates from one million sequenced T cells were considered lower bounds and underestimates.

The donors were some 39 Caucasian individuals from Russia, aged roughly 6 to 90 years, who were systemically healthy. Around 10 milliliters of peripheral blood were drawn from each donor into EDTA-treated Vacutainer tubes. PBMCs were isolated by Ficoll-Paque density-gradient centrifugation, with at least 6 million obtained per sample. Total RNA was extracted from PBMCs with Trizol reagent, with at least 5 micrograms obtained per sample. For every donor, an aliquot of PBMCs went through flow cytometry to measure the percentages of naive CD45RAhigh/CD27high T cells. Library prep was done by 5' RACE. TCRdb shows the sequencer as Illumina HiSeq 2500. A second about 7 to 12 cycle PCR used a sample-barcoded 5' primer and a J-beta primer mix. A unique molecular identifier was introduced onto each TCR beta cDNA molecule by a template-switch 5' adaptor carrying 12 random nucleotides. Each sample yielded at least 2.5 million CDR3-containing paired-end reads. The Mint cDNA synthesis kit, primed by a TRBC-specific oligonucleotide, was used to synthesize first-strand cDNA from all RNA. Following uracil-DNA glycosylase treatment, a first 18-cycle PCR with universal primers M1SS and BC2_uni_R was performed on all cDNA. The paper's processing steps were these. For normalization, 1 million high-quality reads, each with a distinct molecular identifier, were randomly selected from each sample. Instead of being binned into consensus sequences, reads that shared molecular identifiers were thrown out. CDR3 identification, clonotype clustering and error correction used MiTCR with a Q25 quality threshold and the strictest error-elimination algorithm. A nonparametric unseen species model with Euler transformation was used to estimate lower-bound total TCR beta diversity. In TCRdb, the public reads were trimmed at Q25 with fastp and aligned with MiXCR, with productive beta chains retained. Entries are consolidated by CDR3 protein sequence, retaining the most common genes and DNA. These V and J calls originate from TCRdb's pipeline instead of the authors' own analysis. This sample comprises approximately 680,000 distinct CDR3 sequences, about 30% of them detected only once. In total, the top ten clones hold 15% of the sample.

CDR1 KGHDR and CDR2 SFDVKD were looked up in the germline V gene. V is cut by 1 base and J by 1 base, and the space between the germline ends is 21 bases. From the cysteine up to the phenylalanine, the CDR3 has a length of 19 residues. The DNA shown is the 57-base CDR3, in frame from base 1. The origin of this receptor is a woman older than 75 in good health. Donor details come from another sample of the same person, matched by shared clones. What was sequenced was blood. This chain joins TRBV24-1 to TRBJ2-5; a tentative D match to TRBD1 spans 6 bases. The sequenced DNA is TGTGCCACCAGTGATTTCTCGGGACACCTATATTCCACCCAAGAGACCCAGTACTTC. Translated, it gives CATSDFSGHLYSTQETQYF.